Each of the 21 T cell receptor beta chains below was sequenced from the same sample in a study of T cells after yellow fever vaccination. TCRdb reanalysed the 5' RACE reads using MiXCR and keeps one entry per CDR3 protein. Counted here are under 200,000 distinct CDR3 sequences, approximately 6.7% occurring once; the ten biggest clones make up approximately 2.5%. The sample consisted of CD4+ T cells sorted from PBMCs, taken 5 days after the first yellow fever vaccination. The receptor source for this set is a man younger than 35 who received the YFV17D yellow fever vaccine.

This clonotype was seen repeatedly, ten times or more. The chain uses TRBV5-5 and TRBJ2-3, with 8 bases matching TRBD1. Germline CDR1 SGHKS, CDR2 YYEKEE (reference sequence). V lost 0 bases and J lost 5; bases outside the gene matches: 5. This CDR3 spans 15 amino acids. The CDR3: CASSLAFGQGDTQYF. CDR3 nucleotide sequence: TGTGCCAGCAGCTTGGCCTTTGGACAGGGAGATACGCAGTATTTT.

This clonotype was seen only a few times. The chain is built from TRBV5-1 and TRBJ2-1, with TRBD2 as a possible D gene (7 bases). V dropped 7 bases and J dropped 8 bases, with 16 bases sitting between them. The germline gives CDR1 SGHRS, CDR2 YFSETQ. This CDR3 has 13 residues. The CDR3 region has the DNA TGCGCCAGCGGATGGGGGGGCTCCCATGAGCAGTTCTTC. Residues: CASGWGGSHEQFF.

At least ten counts were recorded for this clonotype. The rearrangement links TRBV5-6 to TRBJ2-3; 11 bases align to TRBD2. The CDR3 has 16 amino acids. V trimming: 1 base; J trimming: 5 bases; junction bases outside the gene matches: 6. In germline, CDR1 is SGHDT, CDR2 YYEEEE. In DNA form, the CDR3 reads TGTGCCAGCAGCTTGTCCACTAGCGGGGGTGGAGATACGCAGTATTTT. Its translation: CASSLSTSGGGDTQYF.

This clonotype was seen repeatedly, ten times or more. The chain recombines TRBV5-4 with TRBJ2-7; possibly TRBD1 or TRBD2 for D (5 bases each). Per germline, CDR1 SGHNT and CDR2 YYREEE (reference sequence). The CDR3 is 14 amino acids. V lost 0 bases and J lost 2, with 9 bases in between. The CDR3 here is CASSLGDRAYEQYF. CDR3 sequence (DNA): TGTGCCAGCAGCTTGGGGGACCGGGCCTACGAGCAGTACTTC.

This clonotype has at least ten counts. The V call is TRBV2, the J call TRBJ2-2, with 10 bases lining up with TRBD1. V shed 2 bases and J 6 bases; nucleotides not matched to a gene: 3. CDR1 SNHLY and CDR2 FYNNEI come from the germline V gene. The CDR3 is 15 residues long. The CDR3 loop reads CASSERQGASGELFF. In DNA form, the CDR3 reads TGTGCCAGCAGTGAAAGACAGGGGGCATCCGGGGAGCTGTTTTTT.

This clonotype has at least ten counts. The V and J genes are TRBV5-1 and TRBJ2-1, with TRBD2 matching over 11 bases. This CDR3 comprises 17 residues. Trimming cost V 0 bases and J 0 bases; bases outside gene matches: 2. Germline CDR1 SGHRS, CDR2 YFSETQ. The CDR3 DNA reads as TGCGCCAGCAGCTTGGGACTAGCGGGAAGCTCCTACAATGAGCAGTTCTTC. Protein sequence: CASSLGLAGSSYNEQFF.

This clonotype was observed many times. The chain employs TRBV25-1 and TRBJ2-1; D might be TRBD2 (5 bases). The V gene's germline CDR1 is MGHDK and CDR2 SYGVNS. V lost 6 bases and J lost 6, with 15 bases in between. The CDR3 has 14 residues. CDR3 bases: TGTGCCAGCAGCCATGTGGGTAGCGTCAATGAGCAGTTCTTC. Protein product: CASSHVGSVNEQFF.

This clonotype has a handful of counts. V and J are TRBV4-3 and TRBJ1-2; D is unclear. The CDR3 has 16 amino acids. Germline V lookup: CDR1 LGHNA, CDR2 YSLEER. V was shortened by 0 bases and J by 8 bases, with 19 bases between the two germline ends. CDR3 coding DNA: TGCGCCAGCAGCCAAGAGGTTGTCGGTCTTGATTGGGGCTACACCTTC. As protein: CASSQEVVGLDWGYTF.

This clonotype showed up many times. V is TRBV7-2 and J is TRBJ1-1; D unclear. The germline CDR1 and CDR2 sequences are SGHTA and FQGNSA. The V end lost 11 bases, the J end lost 5 bases, and 9 bases lay between the germline ends. This CDR3 region has 10 residues. In nucleotides, the CDR3 is TGTGCCGTATCACGGACTGAAGCTTTCTTT. This encodes CAVSRTEAFF.

The table lists this clonotype with a few counts. The V call is TRBV7-2, the J call TRBJ2-5; possibly TRBD2 for D (5 bases). The germline V gene encodes CDR1 SGHTA and CDR2 FQGNSA. Trimming took off 7 bases at V and 2 bases at J, with 14 bases between the two ends. This CDR3 is 14 amino acids long. The DNA for the CDR3 is TGTGCCAGCATCGAAAGGACGGGACAAGAGACCCAGTACTTC. The encoded protein is CASIERTGQETQYF.

Ten or more counts support this clonotype. The rearrangement joins TRBV6-2 or TRBV6-3 to TRBJ1-1, with 7 bases fitting TRBD1. The CDR3 is 18 residues long. V trimming: 0 bases; J trimming: 0 bases; junction bases outside the gene matches: 10. Looked up from germline, CDR1 is MNHEY and CDR2 is SVGEGT. The chain's CDR3 is CASSYSSRGVRMNTEAFF. CDR3 in DNA: TGTGCCAGCAGTTACTCTTCCAGGGGGGTTCGAATGAACACTGAAGCTTTCTTT.

The chain carries TRBV5-3 and TRBJ2-7, with D unclear. Being an ORF, TRBV5-3 has a function that is uncertain. V gave up 1 base and J gave up 7 bases, with 18 bases separating them. This CDR3 is 15 amino acids long. CDR3 sequence reads: CARSLIFPDRREQYF. CDR3 sequence (DNA): TGTGCCAGAAGCTTGATCTTTCCCGACCGAAGAGAGCAGTACTTC.

This clonotype was recorded at least ten times. The chain has TRBV29-1 and TRBJ1-4, with no clear D. Germline V gene data show CDR1 as SQVTM and CDR2 as ANQGSEA. The length of the CDR3 is 13 residues. V was pared by 7 bases and J by 0 bases, with 9 bases between. CDR3 coding DNA: TGCAGCGCAATGGGCGCAACTAATGAAAAACTGTTTTTT. This translates into CSAMGATNEKLFF.

A few counts support this clonotype. The chain has TRBV20-1 and TRBJ1-2; 9 nucleotides align to TRBD1. This CDR3 comprises 13 residues. Per the germline V gene, CDR1 is DFQATT and CDR2 is SNEGSKA (reference sequence). Unmatched junction bases numbered 7, after V lost 6 bases and J lost 5 bases. This CDR3 reads CSAGPGQGYGYTF. CDR3 nucleotides: TGCAGTGCGGGCCCGGGACAGGGTTATGGCTACACCTTC.

For this clonotype: A much larger clonotype is one base distant, so this may be a read error. The chain couples TRBV6-2 or TRBV6-3 to TRBJ2-7; D is unresolved. The CDR3 has 12 residues. Looked up from germline, CDR1 is MNHEY and CDR2 is SVGEGT. V was shortened by 3 bases and J by 2 bases, with 5 bases between the two germline ends. CDR3 protein: CASSYQAYEQYF. The CDR3 nucleotides read TGTGCCAGCAGTTATCAGGCCTACGAGCAGTACTTC.

The chain couples TRBV28 to TRBJ2-7, with D perhaps matching TRBD2 (6 bases). Trimming cost V 4 bases and J 2 bases, with 21 bases left between them. CDR3 size: 17 residues. Germline loops: CDR1 MDHEN, CDR2 SYDVKM. The DNA of the CDR3 is TGTGCCAGCAGTTCCCCCCGGGGGAGCAGTGAAACCTACGAGCAGTACGTC. Protein product: CASSSPRGSSETYEQYV.

This clonotype was counted ten times or more. The V call is TRBV29-1, the J call TRBJ2-2, with a tentative D call TRBD2 (5 bases). The V end lost 4 bases, the J end lost 7 bases, and 19 bases lay between the germline ends. CDR3 size: 15 residues. In germline, CDR1 is SQVTM, CDR2 ANQGSEA. The CDR3 DNA reads as TGCAGCGTTGGAGGGTTTGAAGGGTGGAGCGGGGAGCTGTTTTTT. This translates into CSVGGFEGWSGELFF.

This clonotype was recorded a few times. V usage is TRBV29-1 and J usage is TRBJ1-2; TRBD1 aligns across 12 bases. The germline V gene has CDR1 SQVTM and CDR2 ANQGSEA. The ends lost 6 bases at V and 2 bases at J; junction bases unmatched: 4. The CDR3 totals 14 residues. The CDR3 DNA follows: TGCAGCGTAGACGGGACAGGGGGCAACTATGGCTACACCTTC. Translated: CSVDGTGGNYGYTF.

This clonotype was detected ten times or more. V gene TRBV4-1 combines with J gene TRBJ1-5; TRBD1 is a possible D gene (6 bases). Germline V gives CDR1 MGHRA, CDR2 YSYEKL. V was clipped by 6 bases and J by 2 bases, with 11 bases between them. The length of the CDR3 is 14 residues. In DNA form, the CDR3 reads TGCGCCAGCAGTCTACAGGGAGGCAATCAGCCCCAGCATTTT. Residues: CASSLQGGNQPQHF.

At least ten counts were recorded for this clonotype. V usage is TRBV3-1 and J usage is TRBJ1-2; D gene unclear. V was pared by 2 bases and J by 2 bases, with 21 bases between. The CDR3 has 18 amino acids. CDR1 and CDR2 from the germline V gene are LGHDT and YNNKEL (reference sequence). The CDR3 region is CASSQRPVNSPHNYGYTF. The CDR3 coding sequence is TGTGCCAGCAGCCAACGGCCGGTGAACAGCCCTCACAACTATGGCTACACCTTC.

The rearrangement uses TRBV7-2 and TRBJ2-5; 10 bases line up with TRBD2. Trimming cost V 1 base and J 2 bases; bases outside gene matches: 7. Germline-derived CDR1 and CDR2 are SGHTA and FQGNSA. The CDR3 has 17 residues. The CDR3 DNA sequence: TGTGCCAGCAGCTTAGGTGTGACTAGCGGGCATCAAGAGACCCAGTACTTC. Its translation: CASSLGVTSGHQETQYF.